These 20 T cell receptor beta chains were sequenced from one sample in a study of T cell changes during pregnancy in multiple sclerosis. The table came from immunoSEQ multiplex PCR; TCRdb's copy has only in-frame clones and leaves some out. The table has some 37,000 clones, about 90% seen once; the top ten hold less than 0.8%. The sample was CD4+ T cells from peripheral blood mononuclear cells, taken before pregnancy. These receptors all stem from a female donor with multiple sclerosis, enrolled in a pregnancy study.

This clone was observed a single time. This sequence joins TRBV6-5 and TRBJ2-1; TRBD2 matches at 10 bases. V lost 6 bases, J lost 3 bases, and 5 bases stayed unmatched. The CDR3 covers 15 residues. The germline gives CDR1 MNHEY, CDR2 SVGAGI. CDR3: CASRGLASFYNEQFF. CDR3 nucleotides: TGTGCCAGCAGGGGACTAGCGAGCTTCTACAATGAGCAGTTCTTC.

J is TRBJ2-1 and V is TRBV6-1, with TRBD2 identical over 8 bases. Germline CDR1 MNHNS, CDR2 SASEGT. The J segment lost 5 bases and the V segment lost 10 bases, leaving 13 bases of the junction unmatched. CDR3 size: 15 residues. The CDR3 sequence is CATGGQGLTNNEQFF. The CDR3 nucleotides read TGTGCCACGGGGGGGCAGGGGTTAACTAACAATGAGCAGTTCTTC.

The rearrangement joins TRBV28 to TRBJ2-7, with a possible D match to TRBD2 (6 bases). CDR3 length: 14 residues. Trimming shortened V by 6 bases and J by 1 base, and 13 bases separated the two germline ends. Germline loops: CDR1 MDHEN, CDR2 SYDVKM. The CDR3 sequence is CASRMGGVSYEQYF. The CDR3, as DNA: TGTGCCAGCAGGATGGGCGGGGTTTCCTACGAGCAGTACTTC.

The chain combines TRBV6-5 with TRBJ2-1, with 13 bases aligning to TRBD2. The CDR3 sequence is 15 residues long. With V trimmed by 5 bases and J by 6 bases, 4 bases remained unmatched. Germline CDR1 is MNHEY and CDR2 is SVGAGI. The CDR3 nucleotides are TGTGCCAGCAGTCAAGGGACTAGCGGGACCAATGAGCAGTTCTTC. It is translated as CASSQGTSGTNEQFF.

Only one count was recorded for this clone. The chain carries TRBV2 and TRBJ2-5, with D tentatively TRBD2 (6 bases). The germline CDR1 and CDR2 sequences are SNHLY and FYNNEI. CDR3 length: 15 amino acids. V was pared by 3 bases and J by 2 bases, with 13 bases between. The CDR3 DNA reads as TGTGCCAGCAGTGATTGGGACTGGGCTCAAGAGACCCAGTACTTC. Amino acids: CASSDWDWAQETQYF. The full variable domain, its missing parts supplied by reference TRBV2 and TRBJ2-5, is EPEVTQTPSHQVTQMGQEVILRCVPISNHLYFYWYRQILGQKVEFLVSFYNNEISEKSEIFDDQFSVERPDGSNFTLKIRSTKLEDSAMYFCASSDWDWAQETQYFGPGTRLLVL.

In this sample, this clone turned up once. J is TRBJ2-1 and V is TRBV14; TRBD2 matches 14 bases. Germline V CDR1 and CDR2: SGHDN, FVKESK. There are 16 residues in the CDR3. V trimming: 3 bases; J trimming: 10 bases; junction bases outside the gene matches: 8. CDR3 nucleotides: TGTGCCAGCAGCCAGCCCGGGACTAGCGGGAGTAACGAGCAGTTCTTC. It codes for CASSQPGTSGSNEQFF.

The V gene is TRBV5-4, the J gene TRBJ2-7; possibly TRBD1 for D (6 bases). V gave up 4 bases and J gave up 0 bases, with 11 bases separating them. The CDR3 consists of 14 residues. Germline V lookup: CDR1 SGHNT, CDR2 YYREEE (reference sequence). CDR3 nucleotide sequence: TGTGCCAGCAGCCCCCGGGACACCTCCTACGAGCAGTACTTC. This sequence encodes CASSPRDTSYEQYF.

This chain links TRBV19 with TRBJ1-1, with no clear D. The CDR3 has 13 amino acids. Germline V lookup: CDR1 LNHDA, CDR2 SQIVND (reference sequence). The V and J ends lost 2 bases and 0 bases respectively, with 4 bases between them. The DNA of the CDR3 is TGTGCCAGTAGTATATCCGTGAACACTGAAGCTTTCTTT. Encoded protein: CASSISVNTEAFF.

The rearrangement links TRBV29-1 to TRBJ2-7; 9 bases map to TRBD1. V shed 7 bases and J 4 bases; nucleotides not matched to a gene: 11. The germline CDR1 and CDR2 sequences are SQVTM and ANQGSEA. CDR3 length: 14 residues. As DNA, the CDR3 is TGCAGCGCTCGACAGGGGGGGGGACCTTACGAGCAGTACTTC. Encoded protein: CSARQGGGPYEQYF.

V is TRBV19 and J is TRBJ1-5; 8 bases match TRBD1. Germline V gene sequence: CDR1 LNHDA, CDR2 SQIVND (reference sequence). This CDR3 contains 18 residues. The V gene end was trimmed by 3 bases and the J gene end by 0 bases; junction bases not matched to a gene: 10. CDR3 loop: CASSISANRGNSNQPQHF. In nucleotides, the CDR3 is TGTGCCAGTAGTATTTCCGCCAACAGGGGGAATAGCAATCAGCCCCAGCATTTT.

The CDR3 spells CASSLAGAATQYF. DNA for the CDR3: TGCGCCAGCAGCTTGGCGGGAGCAGCTACGCAGTATTTT. This chain joins TRBV5-1 and TRBJ2-3, with D perhaps matching TRBD2 (6 bases). Trimming left V 0 bases short and J 8 bases short, with 10 bases between. CDR1 is SGHRS, CDR2 YFSETQ, per germline. This CDR3 has 13 residues.

The chain joins TRBV28 to TRBJ2-1; 7 nucleotides match TRBD2. This CDR3 has 15 residues. The V gene's germline CDR1 is MDHEN and CDR2 SYDVKM. V was clipped by 3 bases and J by 12 bases; unmatched bases: 14. The CDR3 spells CASSLGGTVILRQFF. CDR3 in DNA: TGTGCCAGCAGTTTGGGGGGGACCGTAATTTTGAGGCAGTTCTTC.

The chain couples TRBV28 to TRBJ2-3, with TRBD2 matching over 9 bases. V dropped 10 bases and J dropped 2; count of bases not matched to a gene: 16. Germline V lookup: CDR1 MDHEN, CDR2 SYDVKM. This CDR3 comprises 17 residues. CDR3 region: CAIGGTSSQDPTDTQYF. CDR3 nucleotides: TGTGCCATAGGGGGGACTAGCTCTCAAGACCCCACAGATACGCAGTATTTT.

The rearrangement uses TRBV4-1 and TRBJ2-3, with 7 bases that match TRBD2. V was clipped by 4 bases and J by 6 bases; unmatched bases: 13. In germline, CDR1 is MGHRA, CDR2 YSYEKL. This CDR3 has 16 amino acids. As DNA, the CDR3 is TGCGCCAGCAGCCCCCCCCCGGGCGGGAGAAGTGATACGCAGTATTTT. Translated: CASSPPPGGRSDTQYF.

The J gene is TRBJ1-3, the V gene TRBV7-9; 7 nucleotides match TRBD1. V shed 3 bases, J shed 4 bases, and the junction held 9 bases outside the gene matches. Germline V gene data show CDR1 as SEHNR and CDR2 as FQNEAQ (reference sequence). The CDR3 consists of 16 residues. The CDR3 DNA reads TGTGCCAGCAGCTTTTCCCCACAGGGGTTCGGAAACACCATATATTTT. As protein: CASSFSPQGFGNTIYF.

The chain links TRBV5-6 to TRBJ2-5; 12 positions agree with TRBD2. Losses at the gene ends were 1 base for V and 6 bases for J; bases not matched to a gene: 7. This CDR3 has 16 amino acids. Germline loops: CDR1 SGHDT, CDR2 YYEEEE. The CDR3 here is CASSLLAGGPGKTQYF. CDR3 DNA sequence: TGTGCCAGCAGCTTGCTAGCGGGAGGGCCGGGAAAGACCCAGTACTTC.

This rearrangement joins TRBV2 to TRBJ2-1; 8 bases map to TRBD2. Germline V lookup: CDR1 SNHLY, CDR2 FYNNEI. V was clipped by 8 bases and J by 8 bases; unmatched bases: 26. The CDR3 length is 19 residues. The CDR3 DNA reads as TGTGCCAGCTCCCGGGACACTCTAGGTTTAGGGCTAGCGGGTGATGAGCAGTTCTTC. Translation gives CASSRDTLGLGLAGDEQFF.

This clone came up a few times. V is TRBV15 and J is TRBJ2-5; 8 bases map to TRBD2. The length of the CDR3 is 18 residues. J lost 5 bases, V lost 0 bases, and 14 bases had no gene match. From germline, CDR1 is LNHNV and CDR2 YYDKDF (reference sequence). The CDR3 DNA reads as TGTGCCACCAGCAGAGATGGGGCCCCGGGAGGGCCTTGGGAGACCCAGTACTTC. As protein: CATSRDGAPGGPWETQYF.

The chain links TRBV5-1 to TRBJ2-2, with D perhaps TRBD1 (5 bases). This CDR3 contains 14 residues. V was pared by 7 bases and J by 4 bases, with 14 bases between. Per germline, CDR1 SGHRS and CDR2 YFSETQ. In DNA, the CDR3 is TGCGCCAGCGCCCGGAGCAGGGTCACCGGGGAGCTGTTTTTT. Encoded protein: CASARSRVTGELFF. The whole variable domain, filled in from reference TRBV5-1 and TRBJ2-2, reads KAGVTQTPRYLIKTRGQQVTLSCSPISGHRSVSWYQQTPGQGLQFLFEYFSETQRNKGNFPGRFSGRQFSNSRSEMNVSTLELGDSALYLCASARSRVTGELFFGEGSRLTVL.

This chain uses TRBV5-1 with TRBJ2-2; D ambiguous. The V end lost 0 bases, the J end lost 1 base, and 4 bases lay between the germline ends. The CDR3 is made up of 14 amino acids. CDR1 and CDR2 (germline): SGHRS, YFSETQ. The CDR3, as DNA: TGCGCCAGCAGCTTGGCCTGGAACACCGGGGAGCTGTTTTTT. Protein product: CASSLAWNTGELFF.